These 10 T cell receptor beta chains share one sample of origin, sequenced in a study of siplizumab effects on memory and regulatory T cells. Sequencing used immunoSEQ multiplex PCR; TCRdb keeps in-frame clones, though not all of them. This table has some 100,000 clones, 92% appearing once. Sequenced input: Tregs sorted from blood. The receptors originated from a human donor in good health.

V usage is TRBV2 and J usage is TRBJ2-1; 7 bases align to TRBD2. Germline CDR1 reads SNHLY; CDR2 reads FYNNEI. The V segment lost 8 bases and the J segment 3 bases; nucleotides outside the gene matches: 4. This CDR3 is 13 amino acids long. The CDR3 DNA reads TGTGCCAGCGCTAGCGGTAACTACAATGAGCAGTTCTTC. This codes for CASASGNYNEQFF.

The chain employs TRBV28 and TRBJ2-5; no firm D call. With 10 bases removed from V and 4 bases from J, the gap between germline ends came to 13 bases. Germline loops: CDR1 MDHEN, CDR2 SYDVKM. The CDR3 spans 12 residues. CDR3 region: CAIHHAGETQYF. The CDR3 region has the DNA TGTGCCATCCATCATGCAGGAGAGACCCAGTACTTC.

This chain connects TRBV9 to TRBJ2-5; maybe TRBD2 (6 bases). The CDR3 covers 16 residues. Germline V gene data show CDR1 as SGDLS and CDR2 as YYNGEE. V was shortened by 4 bases and J by 5 bases, with 21 bases between the two germline ends. DNA of the CDR3: TGTGCCAGCAGCCGAACAGCCGGAGGGCCAGGGGAGACCCAGTACTTC. Its protein product is CASSRTAGGPGETQYF.

J is TRBJ2-3 and V is TRBV7-6; TRBD1 matches at 9 bases. Per germline, CDR1 SGHVS and CDR2 FNYEAQ. V was pared by 5 bases and J by 4 bases, with 13 bases of the junction left unmatched. The CDR3 covers 17 residues. CDR3 DNA: TGTGCCAGCAGCCCCTTTCGACAGGGGGGGTGGGCAGATACGCAGTATTTT. Its translation is CASSPFRQGGWADTQYF.

The chain is built from TRBV15 and TRBJ2-3; D unclear. From germline, CDR1 is LNHNV and CDR2 YYDKDF (reference sequence). The CDR3 is 12 residues long. Trimming took off 1 base at V and 7 bases at J, with 6 bases between the two ends. CDR3 in amino acids: CATSRVTNTQYF. The CDR3 region has the DNA TGTGCCACCAGCAGAGTTACAAATACGCAGTATTTT.

The chain couples TRBV2 to TRBJ1-1; D is undetermined. The CDR3 extends over 11 amino acids. Per germline, CDR1 SNHLY and CDR2 FYNNEI. V shed 7 bases and J shed 5 bases, with 8 bases lying between them. DNA of the CDR3: TGTGCCAGCACGAGGGAAACTGAAGCTTTCTTT. Protein sequence: CASTRETEAFF. Supplemented by reference TRBV2 and TRBJ1-1, the full variable domain reads EPEVTQTPSHQVTQMGQEVILRCVPISNHLYFYWYRQILGQKVEFLVSFYNNEISEKSEIFDDQFSVERPDGSNFTLKIRSTKLEDSAMYFCASTRETEAFFGQGTRLTVV.

This chain joins TRBV7-3 and TRBJ2-2; D is possibly TRBD2 (6 bases). V was clipped by 2 bases and J by 7 bases, with 14 bases between them. This CDR3 has 15 amino acids. Germline CDR1 is SGHTA and CDR2 is FQGTGA. The CDR3 region is CASSLLGEVGGELFF. CDR3 coding DNA: TGTGCCAGCAGCTTACTTGGGGAGGTCGGCGGGGAGCTGTTTTTT.

This chain links TRBV10-3 with TRBJ1-5; 7 nucleotides line up with TRBD1. This CDR3 spans 14 amino acids. Germline V gene lookup returns CDR1 ENHRY and CDR2 SYGVKD. Germline trimming cut 5 bases from V and 5 bases from J; bases unmatched to any gene: 6. CDR3 amino acids: CAISQTGSDQPQHF. CDR3 DNA: TGTGCCATCAGTCAGACAGGGAGTGATCAGCCCCAGCATTTT.

The chain joins TRBV15 to TRBJ1-1, with D perhaps matching TRBD1 (5 bases). CDR3 length: 15 amino acids. Trimming took off 1 base at V and 0 bases at J, with 9 bases between the two ends. Germline CDR1 and CDR2: LNHNV and YYDKDF (reference sequence). CDR3 sequence reads: CATSRVQGMNTEAFF. In nucleotides, the CDR3 is TGTGCCACCAGCAGAGTCCAGGGCATGAACACTGAAGCTTTCTTT.

This clone counts as medium-sized. The rearrangement links TRBV6-6 to TRBJ1-1, with no clear D. V lost 6 bases and J lost 3, with 11 bases in between. Germline V gene lookup returns CDR1 MNHNY and CDR2 SVGAGI (reference sequence). The CDR3 length is 13 residues. The CDR3 sequence: CASRGASDTEAFF. In DNA form, the CDR3 reads TGTGCCAGCAGAGGAGCATCGGACACTGAAGCTTTCTTT.